A single sample gave rise to the 9 T cell receptor beta chains below, sequenced in a study of blood T cell repertoires in COVID-19. The protocol was immunoSEQ multiplex PCR, while the TCRdb copy is restricted to in-frame clones and leaves out a portion. The table lists approximately 100,000 clones, approximately 82% of them singletons. The specimen sequenced was peripheral blood. The receptors derive from a man in his 60s with acute or convalescent COVID-19.

This clone was observed a few times. The rearrangement links TRBV7-2 to TRBJ1-5; possibly TRBD1 for D (5 bases). CDR1 SGHTA and CDR2 FQGNSA come from the germline V gene. This CDR3 contains 13 residues. V lost 1 base, J lost 6 bases, and 7 bases lay in between. CDR3 protein: CASSLDRSQPQHF. CDR3 sequence (DNA): TGTGCCAGCAGCTTAGACAGGAGTCAGCCCCAGCATTTT.

V usage is TRBV6-2 or TRBV6-3 and J usage is TRBJ2-7; TRBD1 is a possible D gene (6 bases). The V end lost 6 bases, the J end lost 7 bases, and 16 bases lay between the germline ends. The CDR3 runs 13 residues. CDR1 and CDR2 (germline): MNHEY, SVGEGT. The CDR3 nucleotides are TGTGCCAGCAGCCCTCCCCAGGGGCGGGAGCAGTACTTC. It is translated as CASSPPQGREQYF.

The rearrangement links TRBV7-2 to TRBJ2-5; perhaps TRBD2 as D (7 bases). The CDR3 spans 15 residues. Trimming took off 6 bases at V and 5 bases at J, with 19 bases between the two ends. Germline V CDR1 and CDR2: SGHTA, FQGNSA. In DNA, the CDR3 is TGTGCCAGCAGGCCCGCGGGGGCGCGGGGGGAGACCCAGTACTTC. Translating gives CASRPAGARGETQYF.

The chain uses TRBV7-9 and TRBJ1-5, with D hard to call. This CDR3 region has 12 residues. CDR1 SEHNR and CDR2 FQNEAQ come from the germline V gene (reference sequence). Trimming stripped 5 bases from V and 5 bases from J, with 7 bases between. Written as DNA, the CDR3 is TGTGCCAGCAGCCTCGGGGATCAGCCCCAGCATTTT. Amino acid sequence: CASSLGDQPQHF.

This chain connects TRBV19 to TRBJ1-4; 7 nucleotides agree with TRBD1. The germline V gene encodes CDR1 LNHDA and CDR2 SQIVND (reference sequence). The CDR3 is 17 amino acids. The V segment lost 3 bases and the J segment 2 bases; nucleotides outside the gene matches: 9. Here the CDR3 reads CASSIAQGFATNEKLFF. CDR3 nucleotides: TGTGCCAGTAGTATTGCACAGGGGTTCGCGACTAATGAAAAACTGTTTTTT. Full variable domain (rest looked up from reference TRBV19 and TRBJ1-4): DGGITQSPKYLFRKEGQNVTLSCEQNLNHDAMYWYRQDPGQGLRLIYYSQIVNDFQKGDIAEGYSVSREKKESFPLTVTSAQKNPTAFYLCASSIAQGFATNEKLFFGSGTQLSVL.

This chain's CDR3 is CASSLTRWGNGYTF. The CDR3 region has the DNA TGTGCCAGCAGCCTTACCAGATGGGGCAATGGCTACACCTTC. The gene calls are TRBV9 and TRBJ1-2; weak D call: TRBD1 (5 bases). Germline loops: CDR1 SGDLS, CDR2 YYNGEE. Trimming cost V 4 bases and J 6 bases, with 16 bases left between them. This CDR3 comprises 14 residues. The whole variable domain, filled in from reference TRBV9 and TRBJ1-2, reads DSGVTQTPKHLITATGQRVTLRCSPRSGDLSVYWYQQSLDQGLQFLIQYYNGEERAKGNILERFSAQQFPDLHSELNLSSLELGDSALYFCASSLTRWGNGYTFGSGTRLTVV.

This rearrangement joins TRBV5-6 to TRBJ1-2, with 7 bases lining up with TRBD1. From germline, CDR1 is SGHDT and CDR2 YYEEEE. Trimming cost V 0 bases and J 0 bases; bases outside gene matches: 5. This CDR3 is 16 amino acids long. CDR3 sequence reads: CASSLVGDSPNYGYTF. The CDR3 bases are TGTGCCAGCAGCTTGGTGGGGGACAGCCCTAACTATGGCTACACCTTC.

The chain carries TRBV2 and TRBJ1-5, with TRBD1 matching 8 bases. Germline lookup yields CDR1 SNHLY and CDR2 FYNNEI. V dropped 7 bases and J dropped 7; count of bases not matched to a gene: 9. The CDR3 contains 14 residues. CDR3 in DNA: TGTGCCAGCAACGGACAGGGTAGGGGACAGCCCCAGCATTTT. It yields the protein CASNGQGRGQPQHF.

The chain carries TRBV7-9 and TRBJ1-1; D ambiguous. CDR3 length: 14 amino acids. Trimming took off 5 bases at V and 4 bases at J, with 14 bases between the two ends. CDR1 is SEHNR and CDR2 is FQNEAQ in the germline V gene (reference sequence). CDR3 in amino acids: CASSRPKEGTEAFF. CDR3 DNA sequence: TGTGCCAGCAGCCGGCCGAAGGAGGGCACTGAAGCTTTCTTT.